These 5 T cell receptor beta chains were sequenced from one sample in a study of blood T cell repertoires in COVID-19 (dated by TCRdb to about 2020). The protocol used for the library was the immunoSEQ multiplex PCR assay. TCRdb holds this immuneACCESS table with in-frame rearrangements only. Some clones are missing; in checked studies, unresolved V genes explain under half, and the rest has no known cause. This sample comprises roughly 260,000 clones, more than 60% of them detected only once. The top ten hold 3% to 4% of the sample. Sequencing input: peripheral blood. Every receptor here comes from a woman in her forties with active or convalescent COVID-19.

The genes are TRBV11-2 and TRBJ2-3; D not certain. There are 13 residues in the CDR3. CDR1 and CDR2 from the germline V gene are SGHAT and FQNNGV. V dropped 0 bases and J dropped 10 bases, with 11 bases sitting between them. Here the CDR3 DNA reads TGTGCCAGCAGCTTAGATCGTCGCGTTTCGCAGTATTTT. This gives the protein CASSLDRRVSQYF.

This rearrangement joins TRBV7-9 to TRBJ1-2; D uncertain. The CDR3 consists of 15 residues. V gave up 5 bases and J gave up 5 bases, with 18 bases separating them. Germline CDR1 is SEHNR and CDR2 is FQNEAQ (reference sequence). The CDR3 DNA is TGTGCCAGCAGCACGACTAAGGTGTCTTGGTATGGCTACACCTTC. Translation gives CASSTTKVSWYGYTF.

This clone came up a few times. J is TRBJ1-5 and V is TRBV6-1; 8 bases map to TRBD1. V lost 2 bases, J lost 3 bases, and 3 bases stayed unmatched. Germline lookup yields CDR1 MNHNS and CDR2 SASEGT. CDR3 length: 15 amino acids. The CDR3 spells CASSELTGVNQPQHF. The CDR3 DNA reads as TGTGCCAGCAGTGAATTGACAGGGGTCAATCAGCCCCAGCATTTT.

This chain connects TRBV12-3 or TRBV12-4 to TRBJ1-1; the match to TRBD1 covers 9 bases. The CDR3 consists of 11 residues. Germline trimming cut 6 bases from V and 11 bases from J; bases unmatched to any gene: 4. CDR3 protein: CASRLTGGAFF. The CDR3 DNA reads as TGTGCCAGCAGATTAACAGGGGGCGCTTTCTTT.

This clone turned up a few times. This chain links TRBV24-1 with TRBJ2-1, with D unclear. The germline V gene encodes CDR1 KGHDR and CDR2 SFDVKD. The CDR3 length is 12 residues. V shed 5 bases and J shed 8 bases, with 9 bases lying between them. The CDR3, as DNA: TGTGCCACCAGTGCCCGCCGCGATGAGCAGTTCTTC. Encoded protein: CATSARRDEQFF.